Following are 2 T cell receptor beta chains from one sample sequenced in a study of T cell responses to AZD1222 COVID-19 vaccine (dated by TCRdb to 2020 to 2023). The time point label here, explained by the study, means: about 28 days (+/-7) after the second vaccine dose. Libraries were prepared through the immunoSEQ multiplex PCR assay. TCRdb obtained this table from immuneACCESS and retained in-frame rearrangements with V and J assigned. These tables miss some clones; where compared with another copy, unresolved V genes account for less than half of the shortfall, and the remainder is unexplained. This sample comprises roughly 200,000 clones, approximately 93% of them detected only once. Clones ranked in the top ten supply roughly 1.7% of the sample. Sequencing was performed on peripheral blood, taken 28 days after the second AZD1222 dose. These receptors originate from an adult who received the AZD1222 COVID-19 vaccine.

The J gene is TRBJ2-2, the V gene TRBV11-2, with a tentative D call TRBD2 (7 bases). The germline V gene has CDR1 SGHAT and CDR2 FQNNGV. CDR3 length: 15 residues. Between the trimmed V and J ends, which lost 8 bases and 4 bases, there was a span of 17 bases. The CDR3 bases are TGTGCCAGCGCCTGGGGGGGCTTCACCACCGGGGAGCTGTTTTTT. Translated: CASAWGGFTTGELFF.

CDR3 region: CASRSSGTGKRRGPRTDTQYF. In DNA, the CDR3 is TGTGCCAGCAGATCCTCCGGGACAGGGAAAAGGCGAGGTCCTCGCACAGATACGCAGTATTTT. J is TRBJ2-3 and V is TRBV2; 9 bases map to TRBD1. CDR1 is SNHLY, CDR2 FYNNEI, per germline. Trimming at V came to 6 bases and at J to 1 base, leaving 23 bases not matched to a gene. The CDR3 loop spans 21 amino acids.